This T cell receptor beta chain was sequenced during a study of cytomegalovirus exposure and HLA in healthy donors. General study points: As was reported, the classifier diagnosed cytomegalovirus status with high specificity and sensitivity. At a 0.05 false discovery rate, a later analysis found 15,000 to 20,000 TCR beta sequences to be associated with HLA alleles. A later analysis found common viral pathogens apparently linked to several of the most significant clusters. An analysis was carried out later, and it reportedly showed fewer N-insertions in an Asian-associated ancestry cluster than the approximately 660-donor mean.

Comment on this clone: Its antigen remains unknown.

The junction had 3 bases not matched to a gene; V was cut back by 3 bases and J by 3 bases. The CDR3 extends over 14 amino acids. Per germline, CDR1 KGHSH and CDR2 LQKENI. The PCR ran on 60 Vbeta and 13 Jbeta primers. Clones were read by immunoSEQ multiplex PCR, and TCRdb kept only the in-frame ones, dropping some. This table holds 99,000 or so clones, about 83% found once. Specimen: PBMCs. The sequence derives from a female donor in good health and CMV-seropositive. The chain joins TRBV18 to TRBJ2-7, with 9 bases fitting TRBD2. This chain's CDR3 is CASSPSGGHYEQYF. The CDR3 nucleotides are TGTGCCAGCTCACCTAGCGGGGGCCACTACGAGCAGTACTTC.